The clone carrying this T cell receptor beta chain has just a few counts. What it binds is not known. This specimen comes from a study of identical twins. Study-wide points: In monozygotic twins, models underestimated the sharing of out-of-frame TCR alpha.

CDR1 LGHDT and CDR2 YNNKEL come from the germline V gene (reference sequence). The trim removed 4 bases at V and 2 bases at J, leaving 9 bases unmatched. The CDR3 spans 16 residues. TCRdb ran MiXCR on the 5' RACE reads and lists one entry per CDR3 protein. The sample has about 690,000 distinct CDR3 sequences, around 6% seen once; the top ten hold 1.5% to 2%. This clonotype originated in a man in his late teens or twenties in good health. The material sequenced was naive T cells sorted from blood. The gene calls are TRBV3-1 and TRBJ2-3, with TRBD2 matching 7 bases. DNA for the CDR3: TGTGCCAGCAGCCGTAGCGGTAGCGGGTACACAGATACGCAGTATTTT. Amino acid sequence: CASSRSGSGYTDTQYF.